This TCR beta chain was captured in a study of Ad26.COV2.S vaccination and SARS-CoV-2 variants. Turning to the study itself: Ad26.COV2.S arm of COV1001 included the donor.

The CDR3 runs 13 residues. Trimming took off 8 bases at V and 6 bases at J, with 14 bases between the two ends. The germline V gene encodes CDR1 SEHNR and CDR2 FQNEAQ (reference sequence). Treatment specified: approximately 18 received Ad26.COV2.S at low or high dose, single or two shots; 5 received placebo; per-sample allocation not given. Specimens were obtained on day 63 following the first vaccine or placebo injection. Sequenced by immunoSEQ multiplex PCR; TCRdb stores in-frame clones only, minus some. The data contain 330,000 or so clones, 85% to 90% of them seen just once; the ten biggest clones take up 4.5% to 7%.

The chain uses TRBV7-9 and TRBJ2-1; D is perhaps TRBD1 (6 bases). The sequence came from a person between 18 and 65 years old who received the Ad26.COV2.S COVID-19 vaccine or a placebo. The sample in question was peripheral blood, obtained in a trial of Ad26.COV2.S vaccine versus placebo. The CDR3 nucleotides are TGTGCCAGCTTTGGACAGCCGGCCAATGAGCAGTTCTTC. Translated: CASFGQPANEQFF.